This entry concerns a single T cell receptor (beta chain). The antigen remains undetermined. The data are from a study of naive and memory T cell subsets. Study-wide points: RNA-based TCR counts may shift with T cell activation and differentiation. Naive and memory repertoire findings lacked a ground truth for validation. Possibly reflecting memory cells re-expressing CD45RA, a few larger clonotypes occurred in naive repertoires, especially CD8.

Both TRBC1 and TRBC2 were covered by a beta constant-region primer of two equimolar oligonucleotides. Four rounds of PCR amplified the ligated cDNA using nested alpha and beta constant-region primers plus SP2. TCRdb re-called the UMI-ligation and nested PCR reads through MiXCR, storing one row per CDR3 protein. The table has over 110,000 distinct CDR3 sequences, under 25% seen once. The CDR3 is 19 amino acids. Germline CDR1 SGHAT, CDR2 FQNNGV. Trimming stripped 0 bases from V and 3 bases from J, with 21 bases between. Overnight CMV lysate stimulation of fresh PBMCs defined donor CMV status by CD4+ IFNgamma. Cells stained for CD3, CD4, CD8, CD45RA and CD27 were sorted into four subsets.

The sequenced material came from naive CD8+ T cells from blood. The chain joins TRBV11-2 to TRBJ2-1; either TRBD1 or TRBD2 may supply D (6 bases each). The sequence was obtained from a human donor in good health. The CDR3 DNA sequence: TGTGCCAGCAGCTTAGAAAATCGAATCGGGGGCACCGGCTACAATGAGCAGTTCTTC. Encoded protein: CASSLENRIGGTGYNEQFF.